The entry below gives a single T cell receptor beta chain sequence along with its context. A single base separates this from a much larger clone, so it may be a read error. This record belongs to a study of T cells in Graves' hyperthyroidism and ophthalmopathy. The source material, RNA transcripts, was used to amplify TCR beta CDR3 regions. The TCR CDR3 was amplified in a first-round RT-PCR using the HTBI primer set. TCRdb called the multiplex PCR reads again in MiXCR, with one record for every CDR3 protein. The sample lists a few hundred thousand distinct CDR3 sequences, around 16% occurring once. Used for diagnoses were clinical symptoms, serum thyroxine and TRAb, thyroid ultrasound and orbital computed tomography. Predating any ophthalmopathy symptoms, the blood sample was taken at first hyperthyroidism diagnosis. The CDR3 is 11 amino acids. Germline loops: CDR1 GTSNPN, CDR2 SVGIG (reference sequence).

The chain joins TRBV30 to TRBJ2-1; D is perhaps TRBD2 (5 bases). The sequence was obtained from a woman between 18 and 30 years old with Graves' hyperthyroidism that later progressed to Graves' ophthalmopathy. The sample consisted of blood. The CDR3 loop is CTWTPGGEQFF. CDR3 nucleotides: TGTACCTGGACCCCAGGCGGGGAGCAGTTCTTC.